A selection of T cell receptor beta chains follows, all from one sample in a study of blood T cell repertoires in COVID-19. Produced via immunoSEQ multiplex PCR; TCRdb's table is partial and in-frame only. Altogether around 70,000 clones are present, around 82% being singletons, with the ten largest covering about 7%. The sequenced sample consisted of peripheral blood. These receptors all come from a man aged 60 to 75 with acute or convalescent COVID-19. CDR3s include the opening cysteine and the closing phenylalanine or tryptophan. The order of the fields is clone size, J gene, V gene, D gene, CDR3 DNA, CDR3 protein. A D gene is named only where the DNA matches it firmly. Only some rows state a clone size, as once, few, many or a class for expanded clones.

.,TRBJ1-6,TRBV10-3,TRBD1,TGTGCCATCAGCGAGGGACAGTATAATTCACCCCTCCACTTT,CAISEGQYNSPLHF
.,TRBJ1-2,TRBV5-4,.,TGTGCCAGCAGCTTGGGAGACAGAAGTTATGGCTACACCTTC,CASSLGDRSYGYTF
few,TRBJ2-2,TRBV7-8,TRBD2,TGTGCCAGCAGCTTAGAGGACCGGACTAGTCCCGGGGAGCTGTTTTTT,CASSLEDRTSPGELFF
.,TRBJ2-3,TRBV6-2/TRBV6-3,TRBD1,TGTGCCAGCAGTTACCCGGGACAGGGGAAAGGAGATACGCAGTATTTT,CASSYPGQGKGDTQYF
.,TRBJ2-7,TRBV27,TRBD1,TGTGCCAGCAGTGCGCGACAGGGGGCGCGCAACGAGCAGTACTTC,CASSARQGARNEQYF
once,TRBJ2-5,TRBV7-7,TRBD2,TGTGCCAGCAGCTATAGCGGGGGATTCGAGACCCAGTACTTC,CASSYSGGFETQYF
once,TRBJ2-3,TRBV7-2,TRBD1,TGTGCCAGCAGCTTACAACGGGACAGGGCGACCTGGAGCACAGATACGCAGTATTTT,CASSLQRDRATWSTDTQYF
.,TRBJ1-6,TRBV5-1,.,TGCGCCAGCAGCCCGGGTTATGGGGGGGACTCACCCCTCCACTTT,CASSPGYGGDSPLHF
once,TRBJ2-7,TRBV5-1,TRBD1,TGCGCCAGCAGCTTGGGACAGGGGCCGAACTACGAGCAGTACTTC,CASSLGQGPNYEQYF
.,TRBJ2-2,TRBV5-4,.,TGTGCCAGCAGCCTACCCACCGGGGAGCTGTTTTTT,CASSLPTGELFF
.,TRBJ1-6,TRBV18,.,TGTGCCAGCTCACCGTCCGGGAGTGGGGGTAATTCACCCCTCCACTTT,CASSPSGSGGNSPLHF
.,TRBJ2-2,TRBV4-2,.,TGTGCCAGCAGCCTTGAGACAGGTCGAACCACCGGGGAGCTGTTTTTT,CASSLETGRTTGELFF
once,TRBJ2-5,TRBV14,.,TGTGCCAGCAGCCAATGGGAGACCGTGCGAGAGACCCAGTACTTC,CASSQWETVRETQYF
few,TRBJ1-4,TRBV5-4,TRBD1,TGTGCCAGCAGCTCCCACAGGGGCTTTAATGAAAAACTGTTTTTT,CASSSHRGFNEKLFF
few,TRBJ1-1,TRBV7-9,TRBD1,TGTGCCAGCAGTTTCGACAGGGGCCGAAGGAACACTGAAGCTTTCTTT,CASSFDRGRRNTEAFF
.,TRBJ2-7,TRBV7-9,TRBD1,TGTGCCAGCAGTTTAGACAGGGGCGAGCAGTACTTC,CASSLDRGEQYF
.,TRBJ1-3,TRBV5-6,.,TGTGCCAGCAGCTTTGACAAGAGCTCTGGAAACACCATATATTTT,CASSFDKSSGNTIYF
few,TRBJ1-2,TRBV7-9,.,TGTGCCAGCAGCTCAATAGGGGCTGGCTACACCTTC,CASSSIGAGYTF